The T cell receptor (beta chain) under discussion was sequenced for a study of CD8 T cells in ankylosing spondylitis. This clonotype was seen many times. The antigen is not known. TCRdb fed the 5' RACE reads into MiXCR, producing one record per CDR3 protein. The sample holds some 240,000 distinct CDR3 sequences, 15% to 20% seen once. The germline CDR1 and CDR2 sequences are SGDLS and YYNGEE. Trimming stripped 0 bases from V and 3 bases from J, with 13 bases between. The CDR3 covers 16 residues. General study points: Clones tied to disease were said to be significantly enriched in matched ankylosing spondylitis synovial fluid. In reactive arthritis synovial fluid and blood, some motif variants had been reported before. A motif of under 10 highly homologous TCR beta variants was seen as apparently characteristic of ankylosing spondylitis blood.

The sequence came from a male donor with ankylosing spondylitis or in good health (not recorded which). The sample comprised blood, either unsorted or a sorted T cell fraction (not recorded which). The chain combines TRBV9 with TRBJ2-1, with D possibly called TRBD1 or TRBD2 (6 bases each). As DNA, the CDR3 is TGTGCCAGCAGCGTAGAGGGGGGTCCCCTCTACAATGAGCAGTTCTTC. Protein sequence: CASSVEGGPLYNEQFF.